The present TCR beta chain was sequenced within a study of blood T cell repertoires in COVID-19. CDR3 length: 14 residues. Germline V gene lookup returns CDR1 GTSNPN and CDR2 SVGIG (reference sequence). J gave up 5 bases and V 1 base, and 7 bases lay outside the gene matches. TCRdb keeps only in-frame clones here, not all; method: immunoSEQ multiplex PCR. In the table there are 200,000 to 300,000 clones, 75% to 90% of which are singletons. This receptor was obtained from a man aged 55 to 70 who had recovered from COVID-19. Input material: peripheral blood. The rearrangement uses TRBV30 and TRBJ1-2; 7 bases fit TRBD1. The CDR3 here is CAWSGDSNFYGYTF. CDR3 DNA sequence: TGTGCCTGGAGTGGGGACAGCAACTTTTATGGCTACACCTTC. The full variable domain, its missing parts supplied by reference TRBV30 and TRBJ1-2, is SQTIHQWPATLVQPVGSPLSLECTVEGTSNPNLYWYRQAAGRGLQLLFYSVGIGQISSEVPQNLSASRPQDRQFILSSKKLLLSDSGFYLCAWSGDSNFYGYTFGSGTRLTVV.